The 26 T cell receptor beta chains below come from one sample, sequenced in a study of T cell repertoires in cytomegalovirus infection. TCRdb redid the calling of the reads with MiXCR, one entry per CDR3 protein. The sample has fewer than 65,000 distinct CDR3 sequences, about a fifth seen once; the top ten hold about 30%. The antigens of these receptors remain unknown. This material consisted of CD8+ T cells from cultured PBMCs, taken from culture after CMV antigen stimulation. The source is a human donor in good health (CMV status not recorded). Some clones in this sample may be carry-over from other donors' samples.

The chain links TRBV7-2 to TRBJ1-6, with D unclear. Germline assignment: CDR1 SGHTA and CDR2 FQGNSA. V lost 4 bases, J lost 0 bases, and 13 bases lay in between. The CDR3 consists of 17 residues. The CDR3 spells CASSSPWGLSYNSPLHF. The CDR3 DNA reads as TGTGCCAGCAGCTCCCCTTGGGGTCTCTCCTATAATTCACCCCTCCACTTT.

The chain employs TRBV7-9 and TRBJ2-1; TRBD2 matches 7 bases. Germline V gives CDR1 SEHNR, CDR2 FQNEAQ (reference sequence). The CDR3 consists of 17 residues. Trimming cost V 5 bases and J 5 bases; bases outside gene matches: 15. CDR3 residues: CASSPPASGYLNNEQFF. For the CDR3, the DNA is TGTGCCAGCAGCCCCCCGGCTAGCGGTTACCTCAACAATGAGCAGTTCTTC.

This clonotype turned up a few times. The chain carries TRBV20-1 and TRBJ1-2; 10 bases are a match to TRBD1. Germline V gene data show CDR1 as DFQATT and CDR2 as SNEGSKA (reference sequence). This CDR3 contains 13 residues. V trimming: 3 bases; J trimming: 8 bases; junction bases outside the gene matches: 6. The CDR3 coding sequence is TGCAGTGCTAGGGACAGGGGGAGACTAGGCTACACCTTC. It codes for CSARDRGRLGYTF.

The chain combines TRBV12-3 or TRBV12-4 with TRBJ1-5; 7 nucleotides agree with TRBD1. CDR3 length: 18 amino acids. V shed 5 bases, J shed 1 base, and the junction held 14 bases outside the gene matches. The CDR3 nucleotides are TGTGCCAGCAGTCCCGGACGTTCCGGGACAGTAAGCAATCAGCCCCAGCATTTT. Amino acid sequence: CASSPGRSGTVSNQPQHF.

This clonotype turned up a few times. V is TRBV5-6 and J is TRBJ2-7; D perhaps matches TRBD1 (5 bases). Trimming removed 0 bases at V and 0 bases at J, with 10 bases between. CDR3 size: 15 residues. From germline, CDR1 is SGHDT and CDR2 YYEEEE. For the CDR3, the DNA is TGTGCCAGCAGCTTGGGGACACCGGCCTCCTACGAGCAGTACTTC. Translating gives CASSLGTPASYEQYF.

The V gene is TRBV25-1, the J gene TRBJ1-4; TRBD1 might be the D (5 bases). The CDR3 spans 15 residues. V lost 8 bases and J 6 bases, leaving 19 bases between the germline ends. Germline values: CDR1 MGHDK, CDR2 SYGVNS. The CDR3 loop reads CASRGGSSFDEKLFF. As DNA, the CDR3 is TGTGCCAGCCGGGGGGGAAGCAGCTTCGATGAAAAACTGTTTTTT.

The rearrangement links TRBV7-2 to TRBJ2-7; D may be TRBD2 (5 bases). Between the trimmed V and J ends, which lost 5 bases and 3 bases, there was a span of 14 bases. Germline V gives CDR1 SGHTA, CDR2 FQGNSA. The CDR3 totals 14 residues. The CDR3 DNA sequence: TGTGCCAGCAGCCCGGCGCGGGCTTTCTACGAGCAGTACTTC. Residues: CASSPARAFYEQYF.

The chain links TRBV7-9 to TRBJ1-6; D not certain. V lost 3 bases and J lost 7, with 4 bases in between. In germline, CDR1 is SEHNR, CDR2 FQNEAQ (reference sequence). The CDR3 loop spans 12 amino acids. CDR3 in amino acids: CASSFDNSPLHF. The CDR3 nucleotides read TGTGCCAGCAGCTTCGACAATTCACCCCTCCACTTT.

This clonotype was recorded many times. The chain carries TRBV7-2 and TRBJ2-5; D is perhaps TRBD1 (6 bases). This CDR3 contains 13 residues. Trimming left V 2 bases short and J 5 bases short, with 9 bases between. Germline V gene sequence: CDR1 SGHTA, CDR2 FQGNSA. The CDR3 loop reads CASSLNRDETQYF. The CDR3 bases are TGTGCCAGCAGCTTAAACAGGGACGAGACCCAGTACTTC. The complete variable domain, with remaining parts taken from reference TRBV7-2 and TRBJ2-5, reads GAGVSQSPSNKVTEKGKDVELRCDPISGHTALYWYRQSLGQGLEFLIYFQGNSAPDKSGLPSDRFSAERTGGSVSTLTIQRTQQEDSAVYLCASSLNRDETQYFGPGTRLLVL.

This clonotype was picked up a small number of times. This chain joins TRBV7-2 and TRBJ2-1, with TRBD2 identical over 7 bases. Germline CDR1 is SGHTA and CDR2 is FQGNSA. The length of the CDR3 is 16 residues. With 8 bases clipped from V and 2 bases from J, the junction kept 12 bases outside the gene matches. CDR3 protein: CASVLRAGTTYNEQFF. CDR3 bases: TGTGCCAGCGTCCTTAGAGCGGGAACCACCTACAATGAGCAGTTCTTC.

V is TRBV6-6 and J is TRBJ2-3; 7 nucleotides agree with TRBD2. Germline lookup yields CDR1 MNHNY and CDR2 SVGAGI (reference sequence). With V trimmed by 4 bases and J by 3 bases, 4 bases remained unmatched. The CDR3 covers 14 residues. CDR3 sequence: CASSSGSGTDTQYF. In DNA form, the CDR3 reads TGTGCCAGCAGTTCGGGTAGCGGGACAGATACGCAGTATTTT.

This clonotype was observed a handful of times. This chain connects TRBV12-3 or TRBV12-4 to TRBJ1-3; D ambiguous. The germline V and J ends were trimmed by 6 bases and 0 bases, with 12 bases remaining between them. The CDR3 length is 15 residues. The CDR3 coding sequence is TGTGCCAGCAGGGGCGGACTAATCTCTGGAAACACCATATATTTT. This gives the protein CASRGGLISGNTIYF.

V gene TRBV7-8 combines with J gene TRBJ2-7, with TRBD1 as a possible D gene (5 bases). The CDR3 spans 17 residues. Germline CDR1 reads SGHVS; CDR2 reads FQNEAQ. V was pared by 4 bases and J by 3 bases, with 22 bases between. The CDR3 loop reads CASSSGPQDKKVYEQYF. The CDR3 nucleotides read TGTGCCAGCAGCTCCGGTCCCCAGGACAAAAAAGTCTACGAGCAGTACTTC.

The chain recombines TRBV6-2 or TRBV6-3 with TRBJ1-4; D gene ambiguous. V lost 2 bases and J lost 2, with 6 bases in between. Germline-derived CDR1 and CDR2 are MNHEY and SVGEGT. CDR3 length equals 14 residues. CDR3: CASSYGGTNEKLFF. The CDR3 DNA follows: TGTGCCAGCAGTTACGGAGGGACTAATGAAAAACTGTTTTTT.

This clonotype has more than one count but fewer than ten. The DNA for the CDR3 is TGTGCCAGTAGTCGGGCAGTTCAGCCCCAGCATTTT. Encoded protein: CASSRAVQPQHF. The chain is built from TRBV19 and TRBJ1-5, with D unclear. The germline V gene has CDR1 LNHDA and CDR2 SQIVND (reference sequence). With 5 bases removed from V and 6 bases from J, the gap between germline ends came to 8 bases. The CDR3 consists of 12 residues.

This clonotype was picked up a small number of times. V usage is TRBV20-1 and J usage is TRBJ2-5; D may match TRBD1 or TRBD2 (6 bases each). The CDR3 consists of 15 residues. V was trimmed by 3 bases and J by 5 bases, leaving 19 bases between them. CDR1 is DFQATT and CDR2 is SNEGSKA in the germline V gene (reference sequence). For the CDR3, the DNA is TGCAGTGCTAGGTCCTTACAGGGAGGTGGGGAGACCCAGTACTTC. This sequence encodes CSARSLQGGGETQYF.

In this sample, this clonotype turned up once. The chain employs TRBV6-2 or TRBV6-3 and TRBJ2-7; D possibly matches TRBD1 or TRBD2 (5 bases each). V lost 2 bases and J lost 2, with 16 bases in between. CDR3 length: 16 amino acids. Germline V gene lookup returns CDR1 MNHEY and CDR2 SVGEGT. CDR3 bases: TGTGCCAGCAGTTACAGGCCGGCAGGGACGACCTACGAGCAGTACTTC. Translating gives CASSYRPAGTTYEQYF.

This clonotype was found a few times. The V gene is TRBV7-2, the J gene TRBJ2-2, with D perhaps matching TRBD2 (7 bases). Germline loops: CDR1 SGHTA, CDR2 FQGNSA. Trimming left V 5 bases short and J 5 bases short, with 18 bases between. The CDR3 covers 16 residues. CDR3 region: CASSRGGGRGTGELFF. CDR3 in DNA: TGTGCCAGCAGCCGTGGGGGGGGCCGAGGAACCGGGGAGCTGTTTTTT.

CDR3 coding DNA: TGTGCCAGCAGCTTAGTAGGGAAGTCGGTCTGCAATGTCGATGAGCAGTTCTTC. As protein: CASSLVGKSVCNVDEQFF. The chain couples TRBV11-3 to TRBJ2-1; D is ambiguous. The CDR3 is made up of 18 amino acids. V was clipped by 1 base and J by 8 bases, with 24 bases between them. Germline CDR1 SGHNT, CDR2 YENEEA.

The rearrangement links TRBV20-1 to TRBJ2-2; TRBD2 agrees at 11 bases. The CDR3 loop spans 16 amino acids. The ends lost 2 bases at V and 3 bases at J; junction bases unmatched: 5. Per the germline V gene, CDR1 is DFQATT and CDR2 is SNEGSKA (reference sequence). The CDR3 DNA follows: TGCAGTGCTAGACTAGCGGGGGGAGGTGACACCGGGGAGCTGTTTTTT. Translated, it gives CSARLAGGGDTGELFF.

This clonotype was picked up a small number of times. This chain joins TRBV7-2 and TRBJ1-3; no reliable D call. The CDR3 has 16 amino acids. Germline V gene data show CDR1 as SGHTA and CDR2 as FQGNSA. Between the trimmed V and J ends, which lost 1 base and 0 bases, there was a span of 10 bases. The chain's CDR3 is CASSLDGGSSGNTIYF. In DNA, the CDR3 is TGTGCCAGCAGCTTAGACGGAGGGAGCTCTGGAAACACCATATATTTT.

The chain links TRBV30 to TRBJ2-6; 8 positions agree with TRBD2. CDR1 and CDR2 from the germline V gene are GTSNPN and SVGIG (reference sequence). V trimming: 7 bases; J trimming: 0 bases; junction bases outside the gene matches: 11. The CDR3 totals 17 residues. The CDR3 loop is CASGGAKLSSGANVLTF. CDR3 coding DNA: TGTGCCTCGGGGGGGGCTAAGTTGAGCTCTGGGGCCAACGTCCTGACTTTC.

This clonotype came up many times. CDR3 sequence: CASSLGAGRDEQFF. CDR3 bases: TGTGCCAGCAGCTTGGGGGCAGGGAGGGATGAGCAGTTCTTC. The chain couples TRBV6-5 to TRBJ2-1, with a possible D match to TRBD2 (7 bases). The germline gives CDR1 MNHEY, CDR2 SVGAGI. The CDR3 is 14 amino acids. V was clipped by 6 bases and J by 8 bases, with 17 bases between them.

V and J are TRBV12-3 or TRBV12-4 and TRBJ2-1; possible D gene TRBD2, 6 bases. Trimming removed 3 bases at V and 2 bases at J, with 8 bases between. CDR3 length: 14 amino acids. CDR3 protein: CASSLGGPYNEQFF. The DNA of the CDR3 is TGTGCCAGCAGTTTGGGGGGACCCTACAATGAGCAGTTCTTC.

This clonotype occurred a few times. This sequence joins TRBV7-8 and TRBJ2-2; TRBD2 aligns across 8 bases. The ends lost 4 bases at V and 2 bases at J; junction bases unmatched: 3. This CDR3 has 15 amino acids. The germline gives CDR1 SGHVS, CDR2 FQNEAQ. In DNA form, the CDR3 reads TGTGCCAGCAGCTCCGGGACTAGAAACACCGGGGAGCTGTTTTTT. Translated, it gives CASSSGTRNTGELFF.

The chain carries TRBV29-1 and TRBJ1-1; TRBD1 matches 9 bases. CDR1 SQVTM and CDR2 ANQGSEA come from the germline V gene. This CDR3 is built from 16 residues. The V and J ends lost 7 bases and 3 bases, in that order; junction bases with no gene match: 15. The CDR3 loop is CSADSYRGPVYTEAFF. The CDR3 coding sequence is TGCAGCGCGGACTCCTACAGGGGGCCTGTATACACTGAAGCTTTCTTT.